The sequence of this T cell receptor beta chain was determined in a study of blood T cell repertoires in COVID-19 (dated by TCRdb to 2020 to 2021). Broadly, across the study: The collaborator samples originated in the United States, Italy and Spain and spanned the acute and convalescent phases of COVID-19. The dataset comprised deeply sampled blood TCRbeta repertoires from subjects exposed to, actively infected with, or recovered from COVID-19. The repertoires were made available in a free public database intended to serve as a resource for research on the immune response to SARS-CoV-2. HLA class I and class II types, where available, came from metadata supplied by the sample provider rather than from assay-based typing. The samples were drawn from the first 160 participants of the ongoing ImmuneRACE study and from under 1,500 subjects provided by 6 global collaborators. Sample metadata almost always included a de-identified subject ID, COVID-19 status, age in years and sex. The material from the prospective study consisted of cDNA or gDNA derived from T cells, B-cell-depleted T cells, or PBMCs. Here is what the overall study found, with its caveats: The amount of clinical and demographic metadata varied by source and participant and was provided uncurated.

Compared with germline, V lacks 10 bases and J lacks 10 bases; bases without a gene match: 13. Including cysteine and phenylalanine, the CDR3 has 13 amino acids. The only DNA kept is the CDR3, 39 bases in frame from the first base. Collaborating institutions collected whole blood in K2EDTA tubes following their own protocols. For TCRbeta analysis, collaborators shipped samples as frozen whole blood, isolated PBMCs, or DNA extracted from either of those sample types. As regards this clone: The antigen this receptor binds is unknown. No base qualities exist here, and no much larger clone lies one base off it.

TCRbeta CDR3 regions were amplified from genomic DNA by means of the immunoSEQ Assay, a bias-controlled multiplex PCR. For the original study's pipeline: The number of nucleated cells in each sample was estimated by amplification of reference gene primers within the assay. To quantify the absolute abundance of each unique TCRbeta CDR3 rearrangement, sequence reads were collapsed and filtered. Productive Simpson clonality was computed per sample as the square root of Simpson's diversity index over productive rearrangements. TCRdb stores this immuneACCESS table with in-frame sequences only. Part of the clones is absent; in the studies checked, under half of the shortfall reflects unresolved V genes, and no reason is known for the rest. Clone size and the V and J calls come from that table; the DNA yielded D and trimming. This sample has approximately 83,000 clones in its table, and 88% of those were observed once. 7.3% of the sample is held by the ten biggest clonotypes.

This clonotype was obtained from an older man with acute or convalescent COVID-19. The rearranged segments are TRBV12-3 or TRBV12-4 and TRBJ2-1, with 7 bases aligning to TRBD2. Sequences were obtained from peripheral blood. The DNA reads as follows: TGTGCCACCTCTGGGGGAGGGCCGAACGAGCAGTTCTTC. This is translated as CATSGGGPNEQFF.